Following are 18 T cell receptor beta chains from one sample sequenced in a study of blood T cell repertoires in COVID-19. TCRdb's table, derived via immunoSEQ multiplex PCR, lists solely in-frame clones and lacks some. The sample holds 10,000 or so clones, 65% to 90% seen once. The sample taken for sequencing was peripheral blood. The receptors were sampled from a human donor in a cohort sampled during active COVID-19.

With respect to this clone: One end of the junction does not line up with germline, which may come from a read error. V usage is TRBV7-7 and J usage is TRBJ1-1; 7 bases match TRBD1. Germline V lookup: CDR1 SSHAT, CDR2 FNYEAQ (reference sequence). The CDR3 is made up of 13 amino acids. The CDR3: CASSRTGNTEAFF. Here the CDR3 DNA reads TGTGCTAGCAGCCGGACAGGGAACACTGAAGCTTTCTTT.

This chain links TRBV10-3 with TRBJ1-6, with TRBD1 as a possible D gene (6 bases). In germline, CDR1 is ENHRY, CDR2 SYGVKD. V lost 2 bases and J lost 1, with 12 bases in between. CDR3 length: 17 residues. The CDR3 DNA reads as TGTGCCATCAGTGAGATGGTAGGGGGTTCCTATAATTCACCCCTCCACTTT. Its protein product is CAISEMVGGSYNSPLHF.

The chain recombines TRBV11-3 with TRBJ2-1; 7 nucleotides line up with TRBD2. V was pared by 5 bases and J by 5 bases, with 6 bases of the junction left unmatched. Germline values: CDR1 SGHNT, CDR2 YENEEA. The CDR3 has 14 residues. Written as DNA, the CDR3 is TGTGCCAGCAGCAAAACCGGGACTAACAATGAGCAGTTCTTC. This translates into CASSKTGTNNEQFF.

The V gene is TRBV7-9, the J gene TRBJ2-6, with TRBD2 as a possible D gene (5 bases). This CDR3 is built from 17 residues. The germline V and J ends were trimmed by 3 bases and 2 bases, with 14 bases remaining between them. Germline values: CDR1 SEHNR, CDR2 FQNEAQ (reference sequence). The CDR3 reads CASSFARRFAGANVLTF. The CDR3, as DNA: TGTGCCAGCAGCTTCGCTAGGAGGTTCGCTGGGGCCAACGTCCTGACTTTC.

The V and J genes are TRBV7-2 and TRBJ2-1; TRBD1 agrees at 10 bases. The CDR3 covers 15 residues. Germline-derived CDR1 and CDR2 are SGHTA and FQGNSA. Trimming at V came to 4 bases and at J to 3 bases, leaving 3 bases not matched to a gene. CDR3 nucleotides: TGTGCCAGCAGCTATGGACAGGGGGACTACAATGAGCAGTTCTTC. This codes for CASSYGQGDYNEQFF. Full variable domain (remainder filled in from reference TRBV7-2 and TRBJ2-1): GAGVSQSPSNKVTEKGKDVELRCDPISGHTALYWYRQSLGQGLEFLIYFQGNSAPDKSGLPSDRFSAERTGGSVSTLTIQRTQQEDSAVYLCASSYGQGDYNEQFFGPGTRLTVL.

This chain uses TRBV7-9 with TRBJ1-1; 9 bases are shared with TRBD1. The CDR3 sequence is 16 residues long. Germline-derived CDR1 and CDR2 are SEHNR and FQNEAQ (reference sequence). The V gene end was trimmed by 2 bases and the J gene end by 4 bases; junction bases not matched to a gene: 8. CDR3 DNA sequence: TGTGCCAGCAGCTTATCATTCGGGACAGGGAGCACTGAAGCTTTCTTT. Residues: CASSLSFGTGSTEAFF.

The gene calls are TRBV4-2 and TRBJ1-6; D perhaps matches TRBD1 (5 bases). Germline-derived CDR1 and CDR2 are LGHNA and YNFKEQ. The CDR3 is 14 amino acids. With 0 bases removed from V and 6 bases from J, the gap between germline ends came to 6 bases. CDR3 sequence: CASSQDQGNSPLHF. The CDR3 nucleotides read TGTGCCAGCAGCCAAGATCAGGGTAATTCACCCCTCCACTTT.

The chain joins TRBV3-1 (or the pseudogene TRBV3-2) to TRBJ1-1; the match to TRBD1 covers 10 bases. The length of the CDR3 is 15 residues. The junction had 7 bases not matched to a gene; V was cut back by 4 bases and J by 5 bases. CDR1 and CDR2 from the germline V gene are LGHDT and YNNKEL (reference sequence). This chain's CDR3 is CASSPDRGWVTEAFF. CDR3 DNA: TGTGCCAGCAGCCCGGACAGGGGGTGGGTTACTGAAGCTTTCTTT.

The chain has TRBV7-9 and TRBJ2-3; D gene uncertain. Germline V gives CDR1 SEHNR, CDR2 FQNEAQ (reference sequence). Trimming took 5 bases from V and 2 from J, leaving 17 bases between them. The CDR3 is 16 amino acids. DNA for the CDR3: TGTGCCAGCAGCCTACCCCGGAGCGACTTCACAGATACGCAGTATTTT. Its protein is CASSLPRSDFTDTQYF.

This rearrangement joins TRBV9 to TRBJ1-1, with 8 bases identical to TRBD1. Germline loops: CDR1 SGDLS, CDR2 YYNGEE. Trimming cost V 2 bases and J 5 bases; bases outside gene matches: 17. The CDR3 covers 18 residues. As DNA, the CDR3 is TGTGCCAGCAGCGTCGGTTCCAGGGGGCGCGATCTAGGGACTGAAGCTTTCTTT. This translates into CASSVGSRGRDLGTEAFF.

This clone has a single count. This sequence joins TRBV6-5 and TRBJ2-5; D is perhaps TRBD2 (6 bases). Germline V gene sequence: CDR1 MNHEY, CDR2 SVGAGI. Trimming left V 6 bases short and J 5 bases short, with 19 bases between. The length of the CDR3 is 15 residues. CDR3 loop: CASRVVRGGRETQYF. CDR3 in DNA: TGTGCCAGCAGAGTGGTGAGGGGTGGGAGGGAGACCCAGTACTTC.

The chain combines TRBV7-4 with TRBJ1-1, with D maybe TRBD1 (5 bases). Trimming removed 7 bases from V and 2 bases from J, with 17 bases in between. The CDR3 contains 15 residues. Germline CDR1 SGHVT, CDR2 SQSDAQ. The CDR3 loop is CASTLGGGVNTEAFF. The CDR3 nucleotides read TGTGCCAGCACCCTCGGGGGGGGAGTTAACACTGAAGCTTTCTTT.

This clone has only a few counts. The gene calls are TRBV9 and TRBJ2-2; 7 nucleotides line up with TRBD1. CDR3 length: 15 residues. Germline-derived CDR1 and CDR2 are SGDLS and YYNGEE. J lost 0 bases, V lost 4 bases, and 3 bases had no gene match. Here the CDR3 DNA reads TGTGCCAGCAGCTTCGGGACAGCGAACACCGGGGAGCTGTTTTTT. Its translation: CASSFGTANTGELFF.

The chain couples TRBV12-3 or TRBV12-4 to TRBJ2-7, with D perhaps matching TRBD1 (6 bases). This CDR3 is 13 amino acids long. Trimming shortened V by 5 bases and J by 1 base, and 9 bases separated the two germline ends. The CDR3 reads CASSPTGSYEQYF. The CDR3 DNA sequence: TGTGCCAGCAGTCCGACAGGATCCTACGAGCAGTACTTC.

CDR3 bases: TGTACCCAGAGGGGGGGGGTCACCGATCAGCCCCAGCATTTT. It is translated as CTQRGGVTDQPQHF. The chain has TRBV19 and TRBJ1-5, with D perhaps TRBD1 (6 bases). Germline V gives CDR1 LNHDA, CDR2 SQIVND (reference sequence). The CDR3 runs to 14 residues.

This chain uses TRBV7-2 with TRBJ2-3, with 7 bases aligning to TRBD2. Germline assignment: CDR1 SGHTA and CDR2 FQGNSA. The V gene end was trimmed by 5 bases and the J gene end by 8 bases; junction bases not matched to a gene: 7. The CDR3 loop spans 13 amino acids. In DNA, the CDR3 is TGTGCCAGCAGCATCGGGACTACCACTACGCAGTATTTT. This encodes CASSIGTTTTQYF.

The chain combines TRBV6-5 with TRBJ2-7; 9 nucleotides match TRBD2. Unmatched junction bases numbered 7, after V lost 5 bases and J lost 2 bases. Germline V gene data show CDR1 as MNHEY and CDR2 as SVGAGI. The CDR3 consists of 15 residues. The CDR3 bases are TGTGCCAGCAGTCGGTCTAGCGGGGATACCTACGAGCAGTACTTC. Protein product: CASSRSSGDTYEQYF.

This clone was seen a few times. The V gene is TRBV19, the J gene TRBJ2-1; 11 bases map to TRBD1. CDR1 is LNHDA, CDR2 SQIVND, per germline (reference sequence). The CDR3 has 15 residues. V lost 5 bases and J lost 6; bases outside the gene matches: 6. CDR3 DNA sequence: TGTGCCAGTAGTTCCGGGACAGGGGGTCCCAATGAGCAGTTCTTC. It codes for CASSSGTGGPNEQFF.